The table lists the clone carrying this TCR beta chain with a few counts. Its antigen is not known. The data were produced by immunoSEQ multiplex PCR, yet TCRdb's version contains in-frame clones alone and is incomplete. The data contain just over 350,000 clones, 92% of them seen just once; the ten biggest clones take up around 4%. There are 14 residues in the CDR3. J was trimmed by 6 bases and V by 7 bases; bases with no gene match: 7. CDR1 MNHEY and CDR2 SVGAGI come from the germline V gene. These data belong to a study of Ad26.COV2.S vaccination and SARS-CoV-2 variants. Study results and limitations: People given the vaccine had a wider spike-specific TCR breadth than placebo recipients did. TCR breadth and depth analyses may have underestimated total T cell responses. Vaccinees reportedly had broad spike-specific CD8+ and CD4+ T cell responses.

The sample was peripheral blood, taken after recovery from COVID-19. The chain has TRBV6-5 and TRBJ2-4; 9 bases map to TRBD1. This TCR was sampled from a human donor who had recovered from COVID-19. CDR3 residues: CASIPRQGGNIQYF. The CDR3 nucleotides are TGTGCCAGCATTCCCAGACAGGGGGGAAACATTCAGTACTTC.